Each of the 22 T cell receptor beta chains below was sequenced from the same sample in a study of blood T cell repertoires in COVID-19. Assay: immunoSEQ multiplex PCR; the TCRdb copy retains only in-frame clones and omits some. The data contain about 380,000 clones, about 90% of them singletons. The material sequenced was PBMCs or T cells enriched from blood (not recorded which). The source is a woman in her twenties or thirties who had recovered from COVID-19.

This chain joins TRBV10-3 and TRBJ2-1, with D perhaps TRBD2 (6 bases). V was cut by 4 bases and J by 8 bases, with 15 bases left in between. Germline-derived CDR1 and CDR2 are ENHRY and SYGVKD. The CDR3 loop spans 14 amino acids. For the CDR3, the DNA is TGTGCCATCAGTGTAGGGACTCCCCTCCATGAGCAGTTCTTC. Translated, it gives CAISVGTPLHEQFF.

For the CDR3, the DNA is TGTGCCAGCAGCTCAGGGACAGCAACTAATGAAAAACTGTTTTTT. Its protein is CASSSGTATNEKLFF. V gene TRBV13 combines with J gene TRBJ1-4, with 7 bases aligning to TRBD1. Trimming removed 4 bases from V and 0 bases from J; junction bases left unmatched: 2. This CDR3 contains 15 residues. Germline CDR1 is PRHDT and CDR2 is FYEKMQ (reference sequence).

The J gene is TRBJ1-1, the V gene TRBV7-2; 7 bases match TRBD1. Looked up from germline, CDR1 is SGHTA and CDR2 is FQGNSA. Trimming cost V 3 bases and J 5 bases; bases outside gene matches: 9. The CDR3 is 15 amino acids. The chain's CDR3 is CASSFPTGPGTEAFF. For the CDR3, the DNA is TGTGCCAGCAGCTTTCCGACAGGGCCAGGGACTGAAGCTTTCTTT. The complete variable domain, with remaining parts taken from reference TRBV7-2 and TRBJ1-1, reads GAGVSQSPSNKVTEKGKDVELRCDPISGHTALYWYRQSLGQGLEFLIYFQGNSAPDKSGLPSDRFSAERTGGSVSTLTIQRTQQEDSAVYLCASSFPTGPGTEAFFGQGTRLTVV.

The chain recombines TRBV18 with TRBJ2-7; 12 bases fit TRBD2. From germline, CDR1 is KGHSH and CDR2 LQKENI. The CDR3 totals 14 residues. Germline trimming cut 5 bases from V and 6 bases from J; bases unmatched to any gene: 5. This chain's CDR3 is CASSDGLAGFEQYF. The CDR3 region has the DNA TGTGCCAGCTCAGACGGACTAGCGGGGTTCGAGCAGTACTTC.

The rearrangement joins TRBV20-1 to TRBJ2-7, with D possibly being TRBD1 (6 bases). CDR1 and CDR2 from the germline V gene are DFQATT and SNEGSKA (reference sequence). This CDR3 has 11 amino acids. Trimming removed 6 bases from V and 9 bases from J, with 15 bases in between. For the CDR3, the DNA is TGCAGTGCATCAAACAGGGACCCGCAGTACTTC. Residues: CSASNRDPQYF.

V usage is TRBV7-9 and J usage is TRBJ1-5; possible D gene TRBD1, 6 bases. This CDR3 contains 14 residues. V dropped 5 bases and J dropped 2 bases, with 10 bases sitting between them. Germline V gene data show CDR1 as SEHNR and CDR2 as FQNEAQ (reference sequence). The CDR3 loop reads CASSHEGGNQPQHF. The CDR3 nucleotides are TGTGCCAGCAGCCACGAGGGGGGCAATCAGCCCCAGCATTTT. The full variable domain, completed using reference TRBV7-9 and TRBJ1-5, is DTGVSQNPRHKITKRGQNVTFRCDPISEHNRLYWYRQTLGQGPEFLTYFQNEAQLEKSRLLSDRFSAERPKGSFSTLEIQRTEQGDSAMYLCASSHEGGNQPQHFGDGTRLSIL.

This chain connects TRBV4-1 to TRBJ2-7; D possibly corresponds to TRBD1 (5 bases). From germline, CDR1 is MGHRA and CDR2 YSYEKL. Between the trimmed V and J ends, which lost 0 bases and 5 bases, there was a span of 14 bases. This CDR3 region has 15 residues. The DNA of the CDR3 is TGCGCCAGCAGCCAAGACCAGGGATCGGTTAACGAGCAGTACTTC. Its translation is CASSQDQGSVNEQYF.

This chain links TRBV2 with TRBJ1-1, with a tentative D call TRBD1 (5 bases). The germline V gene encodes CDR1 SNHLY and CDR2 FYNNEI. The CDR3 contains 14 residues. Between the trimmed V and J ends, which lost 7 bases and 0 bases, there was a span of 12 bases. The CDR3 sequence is CASTGEGMNTEAFF. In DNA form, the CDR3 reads TGTGCCAGCACCGGGGAGGGGATGAACACTGAAGCTTTCTTT.

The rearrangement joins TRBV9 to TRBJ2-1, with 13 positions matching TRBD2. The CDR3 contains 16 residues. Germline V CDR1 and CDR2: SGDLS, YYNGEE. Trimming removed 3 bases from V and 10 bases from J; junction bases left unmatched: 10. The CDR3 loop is CASSGSWTSGGPEQFF. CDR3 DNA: TGTGCCAGCAGCGGCTCTTGGACTAGCGGGGGCCCCGAGCAGTTCTTC. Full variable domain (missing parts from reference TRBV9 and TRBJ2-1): DSGVTQTPKHLITATGQRVTLRCSPRSGDLSVYWYQQSLDQGLQFLIQYYNGEERAKGNILERFSAQQFPDLHSELNLSSLELGDSALYFCASSGSWTSGGPEQFFGPGTRLTVL.

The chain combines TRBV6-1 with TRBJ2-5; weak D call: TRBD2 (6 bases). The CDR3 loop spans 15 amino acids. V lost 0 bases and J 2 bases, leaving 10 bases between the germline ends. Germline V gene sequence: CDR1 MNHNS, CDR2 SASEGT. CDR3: CASSEAGGGQETQYF. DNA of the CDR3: TGTGCCAGCAGTGAAGCGGGGGGTGGGCAAGAGACCCAGTACTTC.

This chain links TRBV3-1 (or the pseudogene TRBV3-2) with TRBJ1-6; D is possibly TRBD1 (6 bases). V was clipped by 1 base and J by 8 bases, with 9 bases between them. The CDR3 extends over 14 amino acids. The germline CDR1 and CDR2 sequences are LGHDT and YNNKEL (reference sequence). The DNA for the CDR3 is TGTGCCAGCAGCCAAGGCAGGGGAGATTCACCCCTCCACTTT. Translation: CASSQGRGDSPLHF.

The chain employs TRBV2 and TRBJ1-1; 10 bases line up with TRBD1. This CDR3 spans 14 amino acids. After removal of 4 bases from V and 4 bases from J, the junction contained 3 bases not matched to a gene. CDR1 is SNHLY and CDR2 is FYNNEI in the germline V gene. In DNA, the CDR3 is TGTGCCAGCAGTGTCTGGACAGGGGGCACTGAAGCTTTCTTT. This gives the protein CASSVWTGGTEAFF.

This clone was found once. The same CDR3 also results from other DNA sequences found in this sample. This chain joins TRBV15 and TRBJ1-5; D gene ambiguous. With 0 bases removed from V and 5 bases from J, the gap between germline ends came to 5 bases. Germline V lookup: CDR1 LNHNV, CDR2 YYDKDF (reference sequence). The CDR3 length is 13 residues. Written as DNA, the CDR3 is TGTGCCACCAGCAGAGAACGGGATCAGCCCCAGCATTTT. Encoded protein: CATSRERDQPQHF.

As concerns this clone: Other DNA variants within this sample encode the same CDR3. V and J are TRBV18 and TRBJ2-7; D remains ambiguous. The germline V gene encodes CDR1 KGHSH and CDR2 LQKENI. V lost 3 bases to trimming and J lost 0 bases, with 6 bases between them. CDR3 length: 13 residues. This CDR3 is CASSPPSSYEQYF. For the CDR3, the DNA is TGTGCCAGCTCACCGCCTAGCTCCTACGAGCAGTACTTC.

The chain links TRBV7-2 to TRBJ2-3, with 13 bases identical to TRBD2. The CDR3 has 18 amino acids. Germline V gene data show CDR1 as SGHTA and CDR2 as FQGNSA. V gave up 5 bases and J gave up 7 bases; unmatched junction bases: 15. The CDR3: CASSATSLAGGALNTQYF. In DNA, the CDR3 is TGTGCCAGCAGCGCCACCTCACTAGCGGGGGGGGCATTGAATACGCAGTATTTT. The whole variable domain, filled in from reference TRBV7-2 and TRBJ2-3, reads GAGVSQSPSNKVTEKGKDVELRCDPISGHTALYWYRQSLGQGLEFLIYFQGNSAPDKSGLPSDRFSAERTGGSVSTLTIQRTQQEDSAVYLCASSATSLAGGALNTQYFGPGTRLTVL.

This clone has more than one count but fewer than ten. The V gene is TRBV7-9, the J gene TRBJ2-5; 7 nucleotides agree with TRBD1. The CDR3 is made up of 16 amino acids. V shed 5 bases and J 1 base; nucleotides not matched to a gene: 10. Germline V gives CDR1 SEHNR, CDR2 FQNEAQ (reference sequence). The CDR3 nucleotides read TGTGCCAGCAGCCTATCCCTCCGGACAGGCCAAGAGACCCAGTACTTC. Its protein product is CASSLSLRTGQETQYF.

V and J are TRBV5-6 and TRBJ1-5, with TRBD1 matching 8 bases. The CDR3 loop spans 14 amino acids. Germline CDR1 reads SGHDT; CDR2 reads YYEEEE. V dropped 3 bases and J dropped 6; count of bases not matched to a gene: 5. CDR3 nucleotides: TGTGCCAGCAGCTCTGGACAGGGTCGTCAGCCCCAGCATTTT. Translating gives CASSSGQGRQPQHF.

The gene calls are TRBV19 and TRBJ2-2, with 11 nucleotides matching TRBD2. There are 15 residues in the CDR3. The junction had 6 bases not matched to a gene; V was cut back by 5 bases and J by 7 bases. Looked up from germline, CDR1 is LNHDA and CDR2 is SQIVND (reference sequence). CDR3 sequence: CASSPDLAGGGELFF. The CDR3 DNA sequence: TGTGCCAGTAGTCCCGACCTAGCGGGGGGCGGGGAGCTGTTTTTT. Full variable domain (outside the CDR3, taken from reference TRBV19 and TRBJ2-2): DGGITQSPKYLFRKEGQNVTLSCEQNLNHDAMYWYRQDPGQGLRLIYYSQIVNDFQKGDIAEGYSVSREKKESFPLTVTSAQKNPTAFYLCASSPDLAGGGELFFGEGSRLTVL.

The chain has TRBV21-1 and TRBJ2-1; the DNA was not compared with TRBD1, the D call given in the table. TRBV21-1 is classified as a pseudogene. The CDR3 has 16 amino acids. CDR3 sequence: CASSKEGAASHNEQFF. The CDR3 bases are TGTGCCAGCAGCAAAGAAGGGGCCGCAAGCCACAATGAGCAGTTCTTC.

The CDR3 is CASSYSGTGLEQYF. The CDR3 region has the DNA TGTGCCAGCAGCTACTCCGGGACAGGGTTGGAGCAGTACTTC. The chain has TRBV28 and TRBJ2-7; 9 bases align to TRBD1. The J segment lost 7 bases and the V segment lost 6 bases, leaving 10 bases of the junction unmatched. The CDR3 is 14 amino acids. Germline CDR1 MDHEN, CDR2 SYDVKM.

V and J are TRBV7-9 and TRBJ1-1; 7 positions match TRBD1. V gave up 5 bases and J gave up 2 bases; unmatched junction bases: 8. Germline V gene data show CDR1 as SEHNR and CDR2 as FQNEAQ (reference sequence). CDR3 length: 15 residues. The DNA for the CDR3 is TGTGCCAGCAGCCGAAGGGACAGATACAACACTGAAGCTTTCTTT. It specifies CASSRRDRYNTEAFF.

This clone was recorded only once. CDR3 sequence reads: CASSQGQGGSNQPQHF. The CDR3 region has the DNA TGTGCCAGCAGCCAGGGACAGGGGGGAAGCAATCAGCCCCAGCATTTT. The chain has TRBV7-2 and TRBJ1-5, with TRBD1 matching 11 bases. Germline loops: CDR1 SGHTA, CDR2 FQGNSA. This CDR3 spans 16 amino acids. J gave up 1 base and V 5 bases, and 4 bases lay outside the gene matches.